Below, 23 T cell receptor beta chains from the same sample are listed, as sequenced in a study of shared clonotypes between healthy human individuals. The protocol was immunoSEQ multiplex PCR, while the TCRdb copy is restricted to in-frame clones and leaves out a portion. The table lists some 2,000,000 clones, almost 96% of them singletons, with over 0.1% in the top ten. The sample taken for sequencing was naive CD4+ T cells sorted from blood. Subset here: CD45RA+ positively selected. Every receptor here comes from a man between 18 and 35 years old in good health.

This clone came up a few times. The J gene is TRBJ2-2, the V gene TRBV4-1; no clear D gene. The CDR3 runs 13 residues. V was cut by 0 bases and J by 6 bases, with 5 bases left in between. Germline lookup yields CDR1 MGHRA and CDR2 YSYEKL. The CDR3 coding sequence is TGCGCCAGCAGCCAAGAATGGTCCGGGGAGCTGTTTTTT. Translation gives CASSQEWSGELFF.

V is TRBV6-5 and J is TRBJ1-1, with a tentative D call TRBD1 (6 bases). The ends were cut back, 6 bases at V and 2 bases at J, with 13 bases in the middle. Germline CDR1 and CDR2: MNHEY and SVGAGI. The CDR3 length is 14 residues. CDR3 amino acids: CASRGGGENTEAFF. For the CDR3, the DNA is TGTGCCAGCAGGGGCGGGGGCGAAAACACTGAAGCTTTCTTT.

This sequence joins TRBV6-4 and TRBJ1-2; TRBD1 aligns across 7 bases. V lost 0 bases and J lost 4; bases outside the gene matches: 14. The CDR3 runs to 18 residues. In germline, CDR1 is MRHNA, CDR2 SNTAGT. CDR3 sequence reads: CASSDSKGALPDFYGYTF. As DNA, the CDR3 is TGTGCCAGCAGTGACTCGAAGGGGGCCCTTCCCGATTTCTATGGCTACACCTTC.

This clone was recorded only once. This chain connects TRBV5-5 to TRBJ1-1; tentatively, D is TRBD1 (6 bases). CDR3 size: 12 residues. Germline V gives CDR1 SGHKS, CDR2 YYEKEE (reference sequence). Trimming left V 4 bases short and J 9 bases short, with 13 bases between. This CDR3 reads CASSVGTPQAFF. The CDR3 DNA follows: TGTGCCAGCAGCGTTGGGACACCGCAAGCTTTCTTT.

The gene calls are TRBV9 and TRBJ2-1; D is unclear. Per germline, CDR1 SGDLS and CDR2 YYNGEE. Trimming took 4 bases from V and 11 from J, leaving 16 bases between them. This CDR3 contains 13 residues. CDR3 residues: CASSPRMWAQQFF. The CDR3, as DNA: TGTGCCAGCAGCCCAAGGATGTGGGCACAGCAGTTCTTC.

The J gene is TRBJ2-5, the V gene TRBV5-4, with D uncertain. The V gene's germline CDR1 is SGHNT and CDR2 YYREEE (reference sequence). The CDR3 is made up of 14 amino acids. Trimming left V 5 bases short and J 4 bases short, with 15 bases between. For the CDR3, the DNA is TGTGCCAGCAGTCCCGATCAGTCATCAGAGACCCAGTACTTC. Translated: CASSPDQSSETQYF.

V usage is TRBV7-2 and J usage is TRBJ2-7; tentatively, D is TRBD1 or TRBD2 (6 bases each). The ends were cut back, 4 bases at V and 3 bases at J, with 16 bases in the middle. Germline CDR1 and CDR2: SGHTA and FQGNSA. This CDR3 spans 15 amino acids. CDR3 region: CASSSWGAIVYEQYF. CDR3 DNA sequence: TGTGCCAGCAGCTCCTGGGGGGCGATTGTCTACGAGCAGTACTTC.

The rearrangement links TRBV6-5 to TRBJ2-7; D is ambiguous. The CDR3 is made up of 15 amino acids. The V end lost 4 bases, the J end lost 0 bases, and 13 bases lay between the germline ends. Germline values: CDR1 MNHEY, CDR2 SVGAGI. In nucleotides, the CDR3 is TGTGCCAGCAGTTCAAGACTCTTGAGCTCCTACGAGCAGTACTTC. This sequence encodes CASSSRLLSSYEQYF.

This sequence joins TRBV4-2 and TRBJ2-1, with D maybe TRBD2 (6 bases). Germline V gene lookup returns CDR1 LGHNA and CDR2 YNFKEQ. This CDR3 spans 18 amino acids. With 0 bases removed from V and 0 bases from J, the gap between germline ends came to 15 bases. The DNA of the CDR3 is TGTGCCAGCAGCCAAGAGGTGGGACTTGTAATCTCCTACAATGAGCAGTTCTTC. Protein: CASSQEVGLVISYNEQFF.

The chain carries TRBV5-1 and TRBJ1-2; no reliable D call. Per germline, CDR1 SGHRS and CDR2 YFSETQ. The CDR3 runs 13 residues. V gave up 2 bases and J gave up 8 bases, with 13 bases separating them. The CDR3 region is CASSFSEQRGYTF. DNA for the CDR3: TGCGCCAGCAGCTTTAGTGAACAGAGGGGCTACACCTTC.

V usage is TRBV5-6 and J usage is TRBJ2-1; maybe TRBD2 (5 bases). Germline V gene sequence: CDR1 SGHDT, CDR2 YYEEEE. The CDR3 length is 13 residues. Between the trimmed V and J ends, which lost 0 bases and 6 bases, there was a span of 7 bases. CDR3 in DNA: TGTGCCAGCAGCTTGGCGAGGGTCAATGAGCAGTTCTTC. Translating it yields CASSLARVNEQFF.

V is TRBV4-3 and J is TRBJ1-1, with unresolved D. V lost 2 bases and J 5 bases, leaving 9 bases between the germline ends. The germline CDR1 and CDR2 sequences are LGHNA and YSLEER. The CDR3 totals 13 residues. CDR3 nucleotides: TGCGCCAGCAGCCAATATAGGGAAACTGAAGCTTTCTTT. Its translation is CASSQYRETEAFF.

Comments on this clone: At the DNA level, this CDR3 is encoded by other sequences in the same sample as well. The genes are TRBV6-5 and TRBJ2-5, with D unclear. The CDR3 runs 11 residues. V lost 8 bases and J 5 bases, leaving 9 bases between the germline ends. CDR1 MNHEY and CDR2 SVGAGI come from the germline V gene. The chain's CDR3 is CASSNGETQYF. The CDR3, as DNA: TGTGCCAGCTCGAATGGGGAGACCCAGTACTTC.

Turning to this clone: Other DNA sequences in the same sample also yield this CDR3. The chain carries TRBV9 and TRBJ2-2; 7 bases agree with TRBD2. V shed 2 bases, J shed 4 bases, and the junction held 2 bases outside the gene matches. Germline loops: CDR1 SGDLS, CDR2 YYNGEE. The CDR3 runs 14 residues. The CDR3 loop reads CASSVGGSTGELFF. CDR3 nucleotide sequence: TGTGCCAGCAGCGTGGGCGGGAGCACCGGGGAGCTGTTTTTT.

V gene TRBV29-1 combines with J gene TRBJ2-1, with D possibly matching TRBD2 (7 bases). Germline CDR1 reads SQVTM; CDR2 reads ANQGSEA. The V end lost 8 bases, the J end lost 1 base, and 15 bases lay between the germline ends. The CDR3 spans 14 residues. CDR3 amino acids: CSTQGGGSYNEQFF. For the CDR3, the DNA is TGCAGCACCCAGGGAGGGGGTTCCTACAATGAGCAGTTCTTC.

This clone was counted once. V gene TRBV4-1 combines with J gene TRBJ2-5, with D unclear. The CDR3 spans 13 residues. Germline V gene lookup returns CDR1 MGHRA and CDR2 YSYEKL. V was cut by 4 bases and J by 4 bases, with 10 bases left in between. Here the CDR3 reads CASSRLPGETQYF. CDR3 bases: TGCGCCAGCAGCCGGCTCCCGGGAGAGACCCAGTACTTC.

This clone was seen a single time. V usage is TRBV10-3 and J usage is TRBJ2-1, with 12 bases aligning to TRBD2. The ends lost 6 bases at V and 3 bases at J; junction bases unmatched: 3. In germline, CDR1 is ENHRY, CDR2 SYGVKD. CDR3 length: 15 residues. The CDR3 DNA reads TGTGCCATCAGCAGACTAGCGGGAGACTACAATGAGCAGTTCTTC. Its protein product is CAISRLAGDYNEQFF.

The chain is built from TRBV19 and TRBJ2-7, with 7 bases fitting TRBD2. Trimming cost V 5 bases and J 0 bases; bases outside gene matches: 4. CDR3 length: 14 amino acids. Germline loops: CDR1 LNHDA, CDR2 SQIVND (reference sequence). The CDR3: CASSREAFSYEQYF. In nucleotides, the CDR3 is TGTGCCAGTAGTCGGGAGGCCTTCTCCTACGAGCAGTACTTC.

The chain uses TRBV7-2 and TRBJ2-1, with D hard to call. This CDR3 is built from 12 residues. The germline gives CDR1 SGHTA, CDR2 FQGNSA. With 6 bases removed from V and 6 bases from J, the gap between germline ends came to 9 bases. CDR3: CASRLKPNEQFF. CDR3 bases: TGTGCCAGCAGACTTAAGCCCAATGAGCAGTTCTTC.

The rearrangement uses TRBV19 and TRBJ1-6; 9 bases are shared with TRBD1. The germline gives CDR1 LNHDA, CDR2 SQIVND (reference sequence). The junction had 7 bases not matched to a gene; V was cut back by 7 bases and J by 9 bases. This CDR3 spans 14 amino acids. For the CDR3, the DNA is TGTGCCAGTAACCGGGGACAGGGAGGTTCACCCCTCCACTTT. Residues: CASNRGQGGSPLHF.

The genes are TRBV5-3 and TRBJ2-7; D may be TRBD2 (6 bases). TRBV5-3 is sorted into the ORF group, with uncertain function. This CDR3 contains 14 residues. Deletions cut 7 bases from V and 2 bases from J, with 16 bases between. The CDR3 protein is CARGPGSLTYEQYF. Here the CDR3 DNA reads TGTGCCAGAGGCCCCGGGAGCCTCACCTACGAGCAGTACTTC.

The V gene is TRBV5-4, the J gene TRBJ2-2, with D possibly TRBD2 on 5 matching bases. Trimming stripped 4 bases from V and 4 bases from J, with 11 bases between. Germline values: CDR1 SGHNT, CDR2 YYREEE (reference sequence). The CDR3 is made up of 14 amino acids. The CDR3 bases are TGTGCCAGCAGCCCCGGGGTAGCCACCGGGGAGCTGTTTTTT. This translates into CASSPGVATGELFF.

The V and J genes are TRBV11-2 and TRBJ2-7; perhaps D is TRBD1 or TRBD2 (5 bases each). The CDR3 covers 15 residues. Per the germline V gene, CDR1 is SGHAT and CDR2 is FQNNGV. V was trimmed by 1 base and J by 6 bases, leaving 16 bases between them. CDR3 DNA sequence: TGTGCCAGCAGCTTAGCGGGGACCGCACTAGGCGAGCAGTACTTC. It specifies CASSLAGTALGEQYF.